Sequencing of this T cell receptor beta chain was carried out in a study of T-cell memory formation after mild COVID-19. General study results and limits: Mainly in CM and EM were contracting CD4+ clones; CD8+ were in EMRA. Day 15 to 85 contracting clones showed balanced CD4/CD8; day 15 to 37 expanders favored CD4+.

A 5'RACE reaction primed in the constant segment made cDNA libraries of TCR alpha and TCR beta, and these carried sample barcodes and UMIs. From the 5' RACE reads, TCRdb called clonotypes with MiXCR, one entry per CDR3 protein. The sample lists roughly 47,000 distinct CDR3 sequences, 7.3% occurring once. This clonotype has more than one count but fewer than ten. Antigen unknown. The CDR3 extends over 17 amino acids. With 0 bases clipped from V and 0 bases from J, the junction kept 5 bases outside the gene matches. CDR1 is LGHNA, CDR2 YNFKEQ, per germline. The TCR was taken from a man younger than 30 who had mild COVID-19 (a few samples of this study predate the infection). Cell type and time point are not known. The V and J genes are TRBV4-2 and TRBJ2-1; TRBD2 matches at 7 bases. The specimen sequenced was PBMCs or a T cell subset sorted from them (not recorded which). CDR3 in DNA: TGTGCCAGCAGCCAAGATGCCGGGGGGAGCTCCTACAATGAGCAGTTCTTC. It translates to CASSQDAGGSSYNEQFF.